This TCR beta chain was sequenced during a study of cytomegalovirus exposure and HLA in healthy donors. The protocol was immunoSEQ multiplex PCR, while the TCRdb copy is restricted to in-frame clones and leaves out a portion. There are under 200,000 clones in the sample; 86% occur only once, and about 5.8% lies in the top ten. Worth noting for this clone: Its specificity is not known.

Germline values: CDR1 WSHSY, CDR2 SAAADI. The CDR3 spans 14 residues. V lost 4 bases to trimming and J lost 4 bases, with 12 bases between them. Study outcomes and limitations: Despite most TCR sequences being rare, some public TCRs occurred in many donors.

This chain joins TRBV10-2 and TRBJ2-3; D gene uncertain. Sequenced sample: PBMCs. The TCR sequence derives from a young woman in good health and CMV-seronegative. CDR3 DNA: TGCGCCAGCAGTGGGCAGAAGACCGCAGATACGCAGTATTTT. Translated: CASSGQKTADTQYF.